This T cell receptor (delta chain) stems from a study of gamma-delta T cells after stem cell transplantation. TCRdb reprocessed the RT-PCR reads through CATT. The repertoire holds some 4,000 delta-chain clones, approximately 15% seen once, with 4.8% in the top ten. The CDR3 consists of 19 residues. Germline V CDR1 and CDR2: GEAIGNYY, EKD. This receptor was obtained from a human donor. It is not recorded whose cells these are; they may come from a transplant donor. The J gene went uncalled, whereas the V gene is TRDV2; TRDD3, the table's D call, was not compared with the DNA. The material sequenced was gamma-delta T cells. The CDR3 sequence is CACDTGRGASSWDTRQMFF. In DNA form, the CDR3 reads TGTGCCTGTGACACCGGACGGGGGGCAAGCTCCTGGGACACCCGACAAATGTTTTTC.